The next 26 T cell receptor beta chains were all read from a single sample in a study of blood T cell repertoires in COVID-19. Generated by immunoSEQ multiplex PCR, the TCRdb table keeps only in-frame clones and is missing some. Of nearly 250,000 clones listed, more than 70% are singletons. Sequenced input: peripheral blood. All receptors come from an elderly woman with COVID-19, enrolled during active disease.

Points on this clone: Other DNA sequences of this sample code for an identical CDR3. This chain connects TRBV28 to TRBJ2-3, with D uncertain. The CDR3 has 14 amino acids. Between the trimmed V and J ends, which lost 6 bases and 2 bases, there was a span of 12 bases. Germline V gene lookup returns CDR1 MDHEN and CDR2 SYDVKM. The DNA for the CDR3 is TGTGCCAGCAGCTCCCTTCCCCCCACAGATACGCAGTATTTT. It specifies CASSSLPPTDTQYF. The full variable domain, completed using reference TRBV28 and TRBJ2-3, is DVKVTQSSRYLVKRTGEKVFLECVQDMDHENMFWYRQDPGLGLRLIYFSYDVKMKEKGDIPEGYSVSREKKERFSLILESASTNQTSMYLCASSSLPPTDTQYFGPGTRLTVL.

The chain is built from TRBV7-9 and TRBJ2-5, with no clear D. From germline, CDR1 is SEHNR and CDR2 FQNEAQ (reference sequence). The CDR3 has 14 amino acids. V lost 4 bases to trimming and J lost 2 bases, with 11 bases between them. CDR3 loop: CASSWSRSQETQYF. DNA for the CDR3: TGTGCCAGCAGCTGGTCGAGGTCACAAGAGACCCAGTACTTC.

The chain joins TRBV25-1 to TRBJ2-2; maybe TRBD2 (5 bases). Trimming left V 6 bases short and J 6 bases short, with 5 bases between. The CDR3 contains 11 residues. CDR1 is MGHDK and CDR2 is SYGVNS in the germline V gene. CDR3 DNA: TGTGCCAGCAGGGGAGCCGGGGAGCTGTTTTTT. This sequence encodes CASRGAGELFF. The full variable domain, completed using reference TRBV25-1 and TRBJ2-2, is EADIYQTPRYLVIGTGKKITLECSQTMGHDKMYWYQQDPGMELHLIHYSYGVNSTEKGDLSSESTVSRIRTEHFPLTLESARPSHTSQYLCASRGAGELFFGEGSRLTVL.

V usage is TRBV19 and J usage is TRBJ2-7, with no clear D. V lost 5 bases, J lost 6 bases, and 20 bases lay in between. The germline CDR1 and CDR2 sequences are LNHDA and SQIVND (reference sequence). The CDR3 totals 15 residues. For the CDR3, the DNA is TGTGCCAGTAGTTACTTTATGACCTACCCGGGCGAGCAGTACTTC. Translation gives CASSYFMTYPGEQYF.

Remarks on this clone: In the same sample, other DNA sequences code for this CDR3. This rearrangement joins TRBV5-1 to TRBJ1-4; tentative D call: TRBD1 (6 bases). This CDR3 contains 13 residues. CDR1 is SGHRS and CDR2 is YFSETQ in the germline V gene. V gave up 2 bases and J gave up 7 bases, with 9 bases separating them. Here the CDR3 reads CASSLQGGEKLFF. The CDR3 coding sequence is TGCGCCAGCAGCTTACAGGGCGGTGAAAAACTGTTTTTT.

The chain employs TRBV4-2 and TRBJ2-1; D is perhaps TRBD2 (5 bases). Germline CDR1 reads LGHNA; CDR2 reads YNFKEQ. This CDR3 has 17 amino acids. Trimming cost V 1 base and J 4 bases, with 17 bases left between them. The CDR3: CASSQAAGQNSYNEQFF. In DNA form, the CDR3 reads TGTGCCAGCAGCCAAGCGGCGGGCCAAAATTCTTACAATGAGCAGTTCTTC.

A remark on this clone: Other DNA sequences from this sample encode an identical CDR3 as well. The J gene is TRBJ1-5, the V gene TRBV30; 9 bases agree with TRBD1. V lost 5 bases, J lost 3 bases, and 2 bases stayed unmatched. Per germline, CDR1 GTSNPN and CDR2 SVGIG (reference sequence). The CDR3 totals 13 residues. The CDR3, as DNA: TGTGCCTGGGGACAGGGGTCCAATCAGCCCCAGCATTTT. As protein: CAWGQGSNQPQHF.

The rearrangement joins TRBV5-1 to TRBJ2-4, with TRBD2 matching over 7 bases. Trimming cost V 1 base and J 3 bases; bases outside gene matches: 1. The germline V gene has CDR1 SGHRS and CDR2 YFSETQ. This CDR3 contains 14 residues. In nucleotides, the CDR3 is TGCGCCAGCAGCTTGTCGGGAGGCAAAAACATTCAGTACTTC. Translating gives CASSLSGGKNIQYF.

This chain joins TRBV7-9 and TRBJ1-5; D not resolved. Germline CDR1 and CDR2: SEHNR and FQNEAQ (reference sequence). This CDR3 has 14 amino acids. V gave up 2 bases and J gave up 6 bases, with 11 bases separating them. The CDR3 protein is CASSLSERAQPQHF. In DNA, the CDR3 is TGTGCCAGCAGCTTATCTGAGCGGGCTCAGCCCCAGCATTTT.

The CDR3 nucleotides read TGTGCCAGCTCACCGGGACAGGGGGCTGGCTACACCTTC. Protein product: CASSPGQGAGYTF. The rearrangement joins TRBV18 to TRBJ1-2; 12 positions match TRBD1. Germline CDR1 KGHSH, CDR2 LQKENI. The junction had 0 bases not matched to a gene; V was cut back by 3 bases and J by 7 bases. CDR3 size: 13 residues.

The chain employs TRBV28 and TRBJ2-5; 9 bases match TRBD2. Trimming removed 6 bases from V and 1 base from J; junction bases left unmatched: 9. Per the germline V gene, CDR1 is MDHEN and CDR2 is SYDVKM. The CDR3 loop spans 16 amino acids. CDR3 nucleotides: TGTGCCAGCAGCCTGGCGGGAGCGGGGGGCCAAGAGACCCAGTACTTC. Residues: CASSLAGAGGQETQYF.

The chain is built from TRBV18 and TRBJ2-3, with TRBD1 identical over 9 bases. Germline V gene data show CDR1 as KGHSH and CDR2 as LQKENI. The V and J ends lost 2 bases and 4 bases, in that order; junction bases with no gene match: 7. The CDR3 totals 16 residues. The CDR3 region is CASSPALGQGADTQYF. DNA for the CDR3: TGTGCCAGCTCACCAGCCTTGGGACAGGGTGCAGATACGCAGTATTTT.

The chain joins TRBV19 to TRBJ1-1; perhaps TRBD1 as D (6 bases). In germline, CDR1 is LNHDA, CDR2 SQIVND (reference sequence). The CDR3 is 13 amino acids. The V end lost 9 bases, the J end lost 0 bases, and 11 bases lay between the germline ends. The CDR3 DNA reads TGTGCCAGCACAGGGACCGTGAACACTGAAGCTTTCTTT. It translates to CASTGTVNTEAFF.

CDR3 nucleotides: TGTGCCAGTCGCCGACTGGACTCCTACAATGAGCAGTTCTTC. Protein: CASRRLDSYNEQFF. The V and J genes are TRBV19 and TRBJ2-1; D gene ambiguous. CDR3 length equals 14 residues. Germline lookup yields CDR1 LNHDA and CDR2 SQIVND (reference sequence). Trimming took off 8 bases at V and 0 bases at J, with 11 bases between the two ends.

CDR3 in DNA: TGTGCGAGTGGGGGGGCCCTGGAGACCCAGTACTTC. This sequence encodes CASGGALETQYF. The chain is built from TRBV19 and TRBJ2-5, with D possibly TRBD2 on 7 matching bases. The CDR3 consists of 12 residues. Germline V gene data show CDR1 as LNHDA and CDR2 as SQIVND (reference sequence).

The chain links TRBV29-1 to TRBJ1-2, with TRBD1 matching over 9 bases. CDR1 and CDR2 from the germline V gene are SQVTM and ANQGSEA. The length of the CDR3 is 14 residues. The ends lost 7 bases at V and 3 bases at J; junction bases unmatched: 9. In nucleotides, the CDR3 is TGCAGCGCCCGGGACAGGGCTCTCTACTATGGCTACACCTTC. This translates into CSARDRALYYGYTF.

The chain carries TRBV19 and TRBJ1-5; weak D call: TRBD1 (6 bases). The CDR3 extends over 14 amino acids. V lost 3 bases to trimming and J lost 8 bases, with 14 bases between them. Germline assignment: CDR1 LNHDA and CDR2 SQIVND (reference sequence). The CDR3 here is CASSIGRGGEPQHF. The DNA of the CDR3 is TGTGCCAGTAGTATCGGGAGGGGGGGTGAGCCCCAGCATTTT.

CDR3 protein: CASTSRAGADTQYF. The CDR3 nucleotides are TGTGCCAGCACTTCAAGGGCGGGGGCAGATACGCAGTATTTT. This chain joins TRBV28 and TRBJ2-3; TRBD2 matches 7 bases. Germline lookup yields CDR1 MDHEN and CDR2 SYDVKM. This CDR3 spans 14 amino acids. V shed 7 bases and J 4 bases; nucleotides not matched to a gene: 8. The full variable domain, with the rest looked up from reference TRBV28 and TRBJ2-3, is DVKVTQSSRYLVKRTGEKVFLECVQDMDHENMFWYRQDPGLGLRLIYFSYDVKMKEKGDIPEGYSVSREKKERFSLILESASTNQTSMYLCASTSRAGADTQYFGPGTRLTVL.

The chain recombines TRBV28 with TRBJ2-5, with a possible D match to TRBD2 (6 bases). The CDR3 spans 15 residues. V gave up 6 bases and J gave up 4 bases, with 18 bases separating them. Germline V lookup: CDR1 MDHEN, CDR2 SYDVKM. The CDR3 bases are TGTGCCAGCAGCCTTACTGAGGGAGGCCGAGAGACCCAGTACTTC. This encodes CASSLTEGGRETQYF.

This clone was counted a single time. The gene calls are TRBV6-5 and TRBJ2-7; TRBD2 aligns across 9 bases. This CDR3 is built from 15 residues. CDR1 MNHEY and CDR2 SVGAGI come from the germline V gene. Here the CDR3 reads CSNAGGQGGSYEQYF. The CDR3 DNA reads TGTTCAAACGCGGGGGGGCAGGGAGGCTCCTACGAGCAGTACTTC.

The rearrangement uses TRBV19 and TRBJ1-2, with a possible D match to TRBD1 (6 bases). The length of the CDR3 is 17 residues. Germline lookup yields CDR1 LNHDA and CDR2 SQIVND (reference sequence). Between the trimmed V and J ends, which lost 1 base and 8 bases, there was a span of 23 bases. In DNA, the CDR3 is TGTGCCAGTAGTATAGGCTGGGTTCAGGGGAGCAGACTCGGCTACACCTTC. Its protein is CASSIGWVQGSRLGYTF.

The CDR3 DNA sequence: TGTGCCAGCAGGCCCACAGGGGCAGATACGCAGTATTTT. Residues: CASRPTGADTQYF. The chain joins TRBV6-5 to TRBJ2-3; 7 bases align to TRBD1. This CDR3 has 13 residues. CDR1 MNHEY and CDR2 SVGAGI come from the germline V gene. V lost 6 bases to trimming and J lost 4 bases; unmatched junction nucleotides: 4.

The V gene is TRBV7-8, the J gene TRBJ2-3; no firm D call. V was cut by 0 bases and J by 4 bases, with 8 bases left in between. CDR3 length equals 14 residues. The germline CDR1 and CDR2 sequences are SGHVS and FQNEAQ. The CDR3 coding sequence is TGTGCCAGCAGCTTAGCGGTGGCTCCAGATACGCAGTATTTT. It specifies CASSLAVAPDTQYF.

V gene TRBV10-3 combines with J gene TRBJ1-2; no definite D call. CDR3 size: 14 residues. V was clipped by 6 bases and J by 2 bases, with 13 bases between them. CDR1 and CDR2 from the germline V gene are ENHRY and SYGVKD. The CDR3 is CAISVDEGNYGYTF. The CDR3 DNA is TGTGCCATCAGCGTGGATGAGGGAAACTATGGCTACACCTTC.

In DNA, the CDR3 is TGTGCAAGTCGTTCGGCCCCCCAGGGTGCAGAGACCCAGTACTTC. This sequence encodes CASRSAPQGAETQYF. The chain links TRBV12-2 to TRBJ2-5; the table calls TRBD1, which could not be checked here. TRBV12-2 represents a pseudogene. CDR3 length: 15 residues.

This chain joins TRBV7-9 and TRBJ2-1; the match to TRBD1 covers 7 bases. After removal of 2 bases from V and 4 bases from J, the junction contained 5 bases not matched to a gene. CDR3 size: 15 residues. The germline V gene encodes CDR1 SEHNR and CDR2 FQNEAQ (reference sequence). CDR3 DNA: TGTGCCAGCAGCTTATCGGCAGGGGGATACAATGAGCAGTTCTTC. Protein sequence: CASSLSAGGYNEQFF.